A single sample gave rise to the 8 T cell receptor beta chains below, sequenced in a study of T cells in Graves' hyperthyroidism and ophthalmopathy. The CDR3 regions of TCR beta were amplified from RNA transcripts. RT-PCR in the first round (using the HTBI primer set) targeted the TCR CDR3. TCRdb re-called the multiplex PCR reads through MiXCR, storing one row per CDR3 protein. This sample yields 550,000 to 850,000 distinct CDR3 sequences, of which about 19% are seen a single time; roughly a sixth belongs to the top ten. Source material: blood. These receptors all stem from a woman aged 50 to 65 with Graves' hyperthyroidism that later progressed to Graves' ophthalmopathy.

In its sample, this clonotype was seen a few times. The chain has TRBV7-9 and TRBJ1-4; the D is unclear. Germline V gene lookup returns CDR1 SEHNR and CDR2 FQNEAQ (reference sequence). Trimming took off 7 bases at V and 7 bases at J, with 10 bases between the two ends. There are 12 residues in the CDR3. This CDR3 is CASTLEVEKLFF. CDR3 nucleotides: TGTGCCAGCACCCTCGAGGTTGAAAAACTGTTTTTT.

This rearrangement joins TRBV6-6 to TRBJ1-4; 10 bases are shared with TRBD1. V dropped 0 bases and J dropped 2; count of bases not matched to a gene: 6. Germline V gene data show CDR1 as MNHNY and CDR2 as SVGAGI (reference sequence). The CDR3 sequence is 18 residues long. The CDR3 protein is CASSYSRDRGFTNEKLFF. CDR3 DNA sequence: TGTGCCAGCAGTTACTCTAGGGACAGGGGTTTTACTAATGAAAAACTGTTTTTT.

This clonotype was counted many times. The chain couples TRBV15 to TRBJ1-1; D gene uncertain. The CDR3 is made up of 14 amino acids. The germline V and J ends were trimmed by 3 bases and 4 bases, with 12 bases remaining between them. Per the germline V gene, CDR1 is LNHNV and CDR2 is YYDKDF (reference sequence). CDR3 DNA sequence: TGTGCCACCAGCAGGGAGGTGGGTGGCACTGAAGCTTTCTTT. This translates into CATSREVGGTEAFF.

The sample holds a few counts of this clonotype. V gene TRBV4-1 combines with J gene TRBJ1-2, with D maybe TRBD1 (6 bases). The CDR3 is 15 amino acids. V was clipped by 3 bases and J by 3 bases, with 14 bases between them. CDR1 and CDR2 (germline): MGHRA, YSYEKL. The CDR3 spells CASSQGHDGYYGYTF. In DNA, the CDR3 is TGCGCCAGCAGCCAGGGACACGACGGGTACTATGGCTACACCTTC.

This clonotype was detected many times. The chain joins TRBV7-9 to TRBJ1-1; no reliable D call. Germline CDR1 reads SEHNR; CDR2 reads FQNEAQ (reference sequence). This CDR3 has 14 amino acids. Trimming shortened V by 2 bases and J by 1 base, and 8 bases separated the two germline ends. CDR3 residues: CASSLPTTNTEAFF. CDR3 nucleotides: TGTGCCAGCAGCTTACCCACAACGAACACTGAAGCTTTCTTT.

V gene TRBV19 combines with J gene TRBJ1-3; D ambiguous. Germline loops: CDR1 LNHDA, CDR2 SQIVND (reference sequence). The CDR3 covers 14 residues. Trimming took 8 bases from V and 6 from J, leaving 17 bases between them. The CDR3 DNA is TGTGCCAGTCCCATAACAGAACGGGAAAACACCATATATTTT. Its protein is CASPITERENTIYF.

This chain's CDR3 is CASSLGDPLSEQFF. The CDR3 DNA reads TGTGCCAGCAGCTTAGGGGACCCCTTAAGTGAGCAGTTCTTC. V gene TRBV7-9 combines with J gene TRBJ2-1; perhaps D is TRBD1 or TRBD2 (5 bases each). Looked up from germline, CDR1 is SEHNR and CDR2 is FQNEAQ (reference sequence). The CDR3 extends over 14 amino acids. V shed 1 base and J shed 9 bases, with 13 bases lying between them.

J is TRBJ1-2 and V is TRBV12-3 or TRBV12-4; no clear D. V was shortened by 7 bases and J by 0 bases, with 12 bases between the two germline ends. This CDR3 comprises 14 residues. CDR3: CASTTGPTNYGYTF. The CDR3 nucleotides are TGTGCCAGCACCACGGGCCCCACTAACTATGGCTACACCTTC.